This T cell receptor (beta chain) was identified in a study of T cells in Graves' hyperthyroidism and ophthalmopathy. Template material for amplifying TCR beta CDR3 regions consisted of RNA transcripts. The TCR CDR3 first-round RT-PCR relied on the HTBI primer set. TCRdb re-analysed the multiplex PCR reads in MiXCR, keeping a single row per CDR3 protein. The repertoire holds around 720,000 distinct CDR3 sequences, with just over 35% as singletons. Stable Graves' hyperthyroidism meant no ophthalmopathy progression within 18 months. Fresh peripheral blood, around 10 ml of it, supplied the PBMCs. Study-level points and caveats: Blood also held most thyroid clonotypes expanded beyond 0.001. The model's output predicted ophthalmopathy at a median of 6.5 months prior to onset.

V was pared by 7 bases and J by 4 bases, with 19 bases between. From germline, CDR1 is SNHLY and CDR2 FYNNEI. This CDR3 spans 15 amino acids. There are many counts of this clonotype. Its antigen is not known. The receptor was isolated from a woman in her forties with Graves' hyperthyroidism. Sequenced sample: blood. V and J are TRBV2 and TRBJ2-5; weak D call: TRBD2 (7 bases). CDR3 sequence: CASTDLCGGPETQYF. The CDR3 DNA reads TGTGCCAGCACCGACCTCTGCGGGGGCCCAGAGACCCAGTACTTC.